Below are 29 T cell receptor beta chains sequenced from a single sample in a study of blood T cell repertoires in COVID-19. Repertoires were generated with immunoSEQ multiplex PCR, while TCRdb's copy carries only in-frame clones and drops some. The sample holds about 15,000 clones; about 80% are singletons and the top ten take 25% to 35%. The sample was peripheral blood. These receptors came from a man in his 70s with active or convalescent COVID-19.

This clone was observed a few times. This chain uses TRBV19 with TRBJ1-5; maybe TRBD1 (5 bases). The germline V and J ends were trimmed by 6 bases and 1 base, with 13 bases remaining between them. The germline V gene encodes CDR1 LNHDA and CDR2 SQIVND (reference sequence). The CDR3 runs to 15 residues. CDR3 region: CASSLKTASNQPQHF. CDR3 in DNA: TGTGCCAGTAGCCTGAAGACAGCGAGCAATCAGCCCCAGCATTTT.

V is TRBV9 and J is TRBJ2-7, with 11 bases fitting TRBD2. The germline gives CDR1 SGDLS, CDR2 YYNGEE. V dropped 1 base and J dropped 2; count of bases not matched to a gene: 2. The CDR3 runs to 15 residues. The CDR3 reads CASSVFSGGAYEQYF. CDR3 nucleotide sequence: TGTGCCAGCAGCGTATTTAGCGGGGGGGCCTACGAGCAGTACTTC.

The CDR3 DNA follows: TGTGCCAGCAGCCAGGATTTACAGGGCTCGGTCTACGAGCAGTACTTC. Translated, it gives CASSQDLQGSVYEQYF. V is TRBV16 and J is TRBJ2-7, with D possibly TRBD1 on 6 matching bases. Germline assignment: CDR1 KGHSY and CDR2 FQNENV. The V gene lost 3 bases and the J gene lost 3 bases, with 18 bases spanning the gap. This CDR3 comprises 16 residues.

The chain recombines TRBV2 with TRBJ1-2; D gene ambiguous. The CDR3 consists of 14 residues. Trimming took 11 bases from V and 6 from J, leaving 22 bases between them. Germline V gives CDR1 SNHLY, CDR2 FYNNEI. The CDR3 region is CARGRDGPSNGYTF. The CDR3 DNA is TGTGCCCGTGGGAGGGATGGCCCGTCGAATGGCTACACCTTC.

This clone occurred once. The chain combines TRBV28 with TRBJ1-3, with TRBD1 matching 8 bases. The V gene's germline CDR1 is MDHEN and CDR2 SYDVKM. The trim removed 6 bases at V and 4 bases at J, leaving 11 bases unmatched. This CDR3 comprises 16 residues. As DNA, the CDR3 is TGTGCCAGCAGCCCCGCCGGACAGGGATCCGGAAACACCATATATTTT. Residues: CASSPAGQGSGNTIYF.

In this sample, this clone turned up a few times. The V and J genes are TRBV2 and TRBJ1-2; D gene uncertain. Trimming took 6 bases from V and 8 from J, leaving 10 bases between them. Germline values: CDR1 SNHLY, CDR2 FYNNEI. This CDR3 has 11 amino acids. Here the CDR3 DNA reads TGTGCCAGCAGCGTTGGAGGAGGCTACACCTTC. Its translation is CASSVGGGYTF.

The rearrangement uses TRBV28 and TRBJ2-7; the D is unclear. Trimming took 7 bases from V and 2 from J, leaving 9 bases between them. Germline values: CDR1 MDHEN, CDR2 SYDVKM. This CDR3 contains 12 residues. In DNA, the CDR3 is TGTGCCAGCATCGGGTGGACCTACGAGCAGTACTTC. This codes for CASIGWTYEQYF.

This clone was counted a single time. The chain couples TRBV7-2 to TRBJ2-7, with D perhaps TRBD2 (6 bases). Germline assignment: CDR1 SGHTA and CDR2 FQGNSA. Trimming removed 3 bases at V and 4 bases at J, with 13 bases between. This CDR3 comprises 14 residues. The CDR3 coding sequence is TGTGCCAGCAGCTTGGGGGGACCCTTTTACGAGCAGTACTTC. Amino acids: CASSLGGPFYEQYF. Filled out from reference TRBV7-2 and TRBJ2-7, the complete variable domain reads GAGVSQSPSNKVTEKGKDVELRCDPISGHTALYWYRQSLGQGLEFLIYFQGNSAPDKSGLPSDRFSAERTGGSVSTLTIQRTQQEDSAVYLCASSLGGPFYEQYFGPGTRLTVT.

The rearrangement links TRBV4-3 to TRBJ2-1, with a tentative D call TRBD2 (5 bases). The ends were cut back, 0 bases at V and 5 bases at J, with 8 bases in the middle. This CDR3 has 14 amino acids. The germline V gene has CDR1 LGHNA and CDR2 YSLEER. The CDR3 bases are TGCGCCAGCAGCCAAGAATCGGGAAACAATGAGCAGTTCTTC. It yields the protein CASSQESGNNEQFF.

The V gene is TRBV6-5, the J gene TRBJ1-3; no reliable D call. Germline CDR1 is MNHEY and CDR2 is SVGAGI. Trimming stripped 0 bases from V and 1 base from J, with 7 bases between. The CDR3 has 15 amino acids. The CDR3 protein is CASSYSGGSGNTIYF. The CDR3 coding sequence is TGTGCCAGCAGTTACTCGGGCGGGTCTGGAAACACCATATATTTT.

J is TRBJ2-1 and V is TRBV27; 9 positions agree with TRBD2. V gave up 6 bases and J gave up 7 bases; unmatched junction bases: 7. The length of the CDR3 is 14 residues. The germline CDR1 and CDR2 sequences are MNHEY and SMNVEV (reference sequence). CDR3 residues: CASSPRGGPNEQFF. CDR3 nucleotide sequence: TGTGCCAGCAGCCCGCGGGGGGGCCCGAATGAGCAGTTCTTC.

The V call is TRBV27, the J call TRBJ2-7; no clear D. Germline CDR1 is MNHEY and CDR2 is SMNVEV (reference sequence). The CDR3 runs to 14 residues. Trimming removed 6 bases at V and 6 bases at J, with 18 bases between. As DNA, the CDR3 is TGTGCCAGCAGCGCCCAAACAGTTTCCGGCGAGCAGTACTTC. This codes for CASSAQTVSGEQYF.

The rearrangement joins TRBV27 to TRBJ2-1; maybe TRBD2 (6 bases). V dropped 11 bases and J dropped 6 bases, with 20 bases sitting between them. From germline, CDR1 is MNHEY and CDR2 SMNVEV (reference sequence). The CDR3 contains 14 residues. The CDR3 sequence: CAVRTGVGGNEQFF. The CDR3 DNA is TGTGCCGTCCGGACTGGGGTCGGGGGCAATGAGCAGTTCTTC.

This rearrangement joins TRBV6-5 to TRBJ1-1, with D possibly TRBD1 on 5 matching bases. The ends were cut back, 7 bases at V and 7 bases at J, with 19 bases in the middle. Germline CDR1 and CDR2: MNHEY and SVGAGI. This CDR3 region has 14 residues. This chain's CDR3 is CASKRTPTGREAFF. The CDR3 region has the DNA TGTGCCAGCAAGAGAACCCCAACAGGCCGTGAAGCTTTCTTT.

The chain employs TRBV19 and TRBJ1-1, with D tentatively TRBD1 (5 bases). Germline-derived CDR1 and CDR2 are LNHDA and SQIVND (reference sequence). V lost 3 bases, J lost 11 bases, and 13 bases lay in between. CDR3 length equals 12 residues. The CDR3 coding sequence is TGTGCCAGTAGTATCGGGGGGATTCGGGCTTTCTTT. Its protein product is CASSIGGIRAFF.

The CDR3 spells CAIRGGDTQYF. CDR3 DNA: TGTGCCATCAGGGGCGGGGATACGCAGTATTTT. The chain links TRBV10-3 to TRBJ2-3; D might be TRBD2 (5 bases). V was shortened by 6 bases and J by 6 bases, with 7 bases between the two germline ends. CDR1 and CDR2 (germline): ENHRY, SYGVKD. CDR3 length: 11 residues.

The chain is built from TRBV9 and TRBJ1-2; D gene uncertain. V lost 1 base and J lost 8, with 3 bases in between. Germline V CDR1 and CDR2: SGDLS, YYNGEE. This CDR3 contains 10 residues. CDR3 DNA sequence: TGTGCCAGCAGCGTACGGGGCTACACCTTC. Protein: CASSVRGYTF.

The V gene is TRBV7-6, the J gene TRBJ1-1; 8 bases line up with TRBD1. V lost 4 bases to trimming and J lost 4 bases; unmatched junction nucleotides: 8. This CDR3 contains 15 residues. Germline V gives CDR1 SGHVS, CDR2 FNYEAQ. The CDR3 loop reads CASSSRGQGGTEAFF. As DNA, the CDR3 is TGTGCCAGCAGCTCCAGGGGGCAGGGGGGCACTGAAGCTTTCTTT.

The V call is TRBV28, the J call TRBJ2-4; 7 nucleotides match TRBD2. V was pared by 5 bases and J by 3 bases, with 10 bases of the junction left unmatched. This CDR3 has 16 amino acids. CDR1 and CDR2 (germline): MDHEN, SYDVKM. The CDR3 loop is CASSPLTSSVKNIQYF. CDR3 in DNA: TGTGCCAGCAGTCCCTTGACTAGCTCGGTCAAAAACATTCAGTACTTC. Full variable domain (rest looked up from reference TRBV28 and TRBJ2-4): DVKVTQSSRYLVKRTGEKVFLECVQDMDHENMFWYRQDPGLGLRLIYFSYDVKMKEKGDIPEGYSVSREKKERFSLILESASTNQTSMYLCASSPLTSSVKNIQYFGAGTRLSVL.

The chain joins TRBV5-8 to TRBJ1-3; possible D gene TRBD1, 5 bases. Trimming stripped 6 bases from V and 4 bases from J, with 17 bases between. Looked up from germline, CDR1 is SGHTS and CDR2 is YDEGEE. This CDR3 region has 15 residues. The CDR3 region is CASNQPQGRGNTIYF. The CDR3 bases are TGTGCCAGCAACCAACCCCAGGGCCGGGGAAACACCATATATTTT.

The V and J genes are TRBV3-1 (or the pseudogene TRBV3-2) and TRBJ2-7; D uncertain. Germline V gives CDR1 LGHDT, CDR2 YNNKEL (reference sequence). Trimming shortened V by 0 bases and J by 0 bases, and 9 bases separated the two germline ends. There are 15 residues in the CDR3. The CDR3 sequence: CASSQEGSHSYEQYF. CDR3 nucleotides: TGTGCCAGCAGCCAAGAGGGCAGCCACTCCTACGAGCAGTACTTC.

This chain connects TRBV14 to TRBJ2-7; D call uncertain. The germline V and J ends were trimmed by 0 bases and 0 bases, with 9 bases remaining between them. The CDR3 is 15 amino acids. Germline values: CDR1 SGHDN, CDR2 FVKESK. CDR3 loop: CASSQDLSGSYEQYF. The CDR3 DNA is TGTGCCAGCAGCCAAGATTTGTCCGGCTCCTACGAGCAGTACTTC.

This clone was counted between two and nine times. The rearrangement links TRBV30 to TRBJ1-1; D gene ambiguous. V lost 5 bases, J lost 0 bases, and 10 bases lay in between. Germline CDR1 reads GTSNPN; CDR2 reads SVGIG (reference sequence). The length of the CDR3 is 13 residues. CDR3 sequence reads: CAWGVSVNTEAFF. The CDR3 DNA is TGTGCCTGGGGGGTGTCAGTGAACACTGAAGCTTTCTTT.

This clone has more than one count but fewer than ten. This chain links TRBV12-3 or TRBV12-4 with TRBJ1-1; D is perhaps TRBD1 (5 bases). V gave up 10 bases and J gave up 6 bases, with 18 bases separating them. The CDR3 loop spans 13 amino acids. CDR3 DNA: TGTGCCACCCTGAGGCAGGGAAACGCTGAAGCTTTCTTT. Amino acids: CATLRQGNAEAFF.

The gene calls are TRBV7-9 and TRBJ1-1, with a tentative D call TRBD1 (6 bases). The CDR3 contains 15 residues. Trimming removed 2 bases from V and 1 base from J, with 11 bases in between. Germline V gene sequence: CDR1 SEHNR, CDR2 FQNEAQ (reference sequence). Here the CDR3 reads CASSLPQGWNTEAFF. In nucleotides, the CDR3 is TGTGCCAGCAGCTTACCCCAGGGGTGGAACACTGAAGCTTTCTTT.

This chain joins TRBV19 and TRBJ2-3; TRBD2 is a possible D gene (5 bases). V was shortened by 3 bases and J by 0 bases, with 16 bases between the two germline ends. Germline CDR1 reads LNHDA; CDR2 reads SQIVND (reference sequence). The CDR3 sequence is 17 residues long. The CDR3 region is CASSMTSLGVSTDTQYF. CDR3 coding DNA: TGTGCCAGTAGTATGACCTCACTAGGAGTGAGCACAGATACGCAGTATTTT.

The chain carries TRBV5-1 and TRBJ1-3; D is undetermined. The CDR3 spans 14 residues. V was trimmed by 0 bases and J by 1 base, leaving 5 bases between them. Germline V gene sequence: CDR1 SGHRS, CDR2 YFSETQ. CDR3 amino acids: CASSLGASGNTIYF. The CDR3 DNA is TGCGCCAGCAGCTTGGGGGCGTCTGGAAACACCATATATTTT.

CDR3 bases: TGCGCCAGCAGCCTAGGGACAGGGGGCGCGGAGCCCCAGCATTTT. Translation gives CASSLGTGGAEPQHF. The chain employs TRBV5-1 and TRBJ1-5; 12 bases are shared with TRBD1. The length of the CDR3 is 15 residues. CDR1 is SGHRS, CDR2 YFSETQ, per germline. The ends lost 4 bases at V and 8 bases at J; junction bases unmatched: 7.

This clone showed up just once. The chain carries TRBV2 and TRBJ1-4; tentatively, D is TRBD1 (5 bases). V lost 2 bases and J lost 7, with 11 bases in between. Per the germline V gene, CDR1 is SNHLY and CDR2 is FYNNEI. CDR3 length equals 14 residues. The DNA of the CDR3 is TGTGCCAGCAGTGAACAGGGCTGGGTTGAAAAACTGTTTTTT. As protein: CASSEQGWVEKLFF. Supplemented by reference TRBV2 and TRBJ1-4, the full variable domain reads EPEVTQTPSHQVTQMGQEVILRCVPISNHLYFYWYRQILGQKVEFLVSFYNNEISEKSEIFDDQFSVERPDGSNFTLKIRSTKLEDSAMYFCASSEQGWVEKLFFGSGTQLSVL.